The 27 T cell receptor beta chains below were found in one sample sequenced in a study of blood T cell repertoires in COVID-19. Sequencing was performed with immunoSEQ multiplex PCR; in TCRdb, only in-frame clones are kept and a portion is missing. Here the sample spans 250,000 to 300,000 clones, over 70% being singletons. The specimen was peripheral blood. The source is a woman aged 70-85 years with COVID-19, enrolled during active disease.

This clone has a single count. This chain uses TRBV5-4 with TRBJ1-6; D gene uncertain. V shed 2 bases and J shed 7 bases, with 4 bases lying between them. Germline V gives CDR1 SGHNT, CDR2 YYREEE (reference sequence). The CDR3 extends over 12 amino acids. CDR3 amino acids: CASSLANSPLHF. The CDR3 DNA reads as TGTGCCAGCAGCTTAGCGAATTCACCCCTCCACTTT. Supplemented by reference TRBV5-4 and TRBJ1-6, the full variable domain reads ETGVTQSPTHLIKTRGQQVTLRCSSQSGHNTVSWYQQALGQGPQFIFQYYREEENGRGNFPPRFSGLQFPNYSSELNVNALELDDSALYLCASSLANSPLHFGNGTRLTVT.

The chain employs TRBV7-9 and TRBJ1-1; tentatively, D is TRBD1 (5 bases). The germline CDR1 and CDR2 sequences are SEHNR and FQNEAQ (reference sequence). V dropped 1 base and J dropped 6 bases, with 9 bases sitting between them. The CDR3 sequence is 13 residues long. The CDR3 bases are TGTGCCAGCAGCTTAGTCCAGGGTTCTGAAGCTTTCTTT. Translated, it gives CASSLVQGSEAFF.

This chain links TRBV28 with TRBJ2-7; 14 bases match TRBD2. After removal of 6 bases from V and 3 bases from J, the junction contained 4 bases not matched to a gene. The CDR3 contains 15 residues. Germline loops: CDR1 MDHEN, CDR2 SYDVKM. The CDR3 region is CASRGTSGRYYEQYF. The CDR3 DNA follows: TGTGCCAGCAGGGGGACTAGCGGGAGATACTACGAGCAGTACTTC.

This clone was counted a single time. The V gene is TRBV9, the J gene TRBJ2-2, with D maybe TRBD1 (6 bases). The length of the CDR3 is 16 residues. The V gene lost 3 bases and the J gene lost 2 bases, with 14 bases spanning the gap. Germline CDR1 SGDLS, CDR2 YYNGEE. The CDR3 sequence is CASSAIAGANTGELFF. Written as DNA, the CDR3 is TGTGCCAGCAGCGCTATAGCAGGGGCTAACACCGGGGAGCTGTTTTTT.

The chain recombines TRBV18 with TRBJ1-1, with a tentative D call TRBD1 (6 bases). CDR3 length equals 15 residues. Germline V gene lookup returns CDR1 KGHSH and CDR2 LQKENI. The V and J ends lost 3 bases and 5 bases respectively, with 16 bases between them. The CDR3 loop reads CASSPFRGARTEAFF. The DNA for the CDR3 is TGTGCCAGCTCACCGTTCCGGGGGGCGCGAACTGAAGCTTTCTTT.

The CDR3 DNA reads as TGTGCCAGCAGCAAAATACAGGGAACTATGAACACTGAAGCTTTCTTT. This encodes CASSKIQGTMNTEAFF. This chain uses TRBV21-1 with TRBJ1-1; no DNA check was done on the table's D call, TRBD1. TRBV21-1 constitutes a pseudogene. This CDR3 comprises 16 residues.

This chain's CDR3 is CASSRGRTSTDTQYF. CDR3 DNA: TGCGCCAGCAGCCGCGGACGGACTAGCACAGATACGCAGTATTTT. This chain connects TRBV4-3 to TRBJ2-3; D perhaps matches TRBD2 (5 bases). Germline V gives CDR1 LGHNA, CDR2 YSLEER. This CDR3 has 15 residues. V was trimmed by 4 bases and J by 0 bases, leaving 11 bases between them.

V gene TRBV19 combines with J gene TRBJ1-2; TRBD1 agrees at 12 bases. Germline V gene sequence: CDR1 LNHDA, CDR2 SQIVND (reference sequence). This CDR3 spans 13 amino acids. V dropped 6 bases and J dropped 10; count of bases not matched to a gene: 6. In DNA, the CDR3 is TGTGCCAGTAGCCAGGGACAGGGGGCGGACTACACCTTC. Encoded protein: CASSQGQGADYTF.

The chain combines TRBV28 with TRBJ1-2, with TRBD1 identical over 8 bases. V dropped 7 bases and J dropped 3; count of bases not matched to a gene: 7. CDR3 size: 14 residues. Germline CDR1 is MDHEN and CDR2 is SYDVKM. The CDR3 sequence: CASTHKGQDYGYTF. The CDR3 DNA sequence: TGTGCCAGCACACACAAGGGACAGGACTATGGCTACACCTTC.

A few counts support this clone. The V and J genes are TRBV19 and TRBJ2-1; TRBD2 matches at 7 bases. The CDR3 spans 16 residues. Per the germline V gene, CDR1 is LNHDA and CDR2 is SQIVND (reference sequence). The V and J ends lost 2 bases and 3 bases, in that order; junction bases with no gene match: 7. In DNA, the CDR3 is TGTGCCAGTAGTATAAACCCAGCGGGATACTACAATGAGCAGTTCTTC. It translates to CASSINPAGYYNEQFF.

The V gene is TRBV6-5, the J gene TRBJ2-1, with D possibly TRBD1 on 5 matching bases. The V gene's germline CDR1 is MNHEY and CDR2 SVGAGI. V dropped 5 bases and J dropped 0 bases, with 8 bases sitting between them. The CDR3 runs 14 residues. For the CDR3, the DNA is TGTGCCAGCAGTCCAGGGATCTCCTACAATGAGCAGTTCTTC. This sequence encodes CASSPGISYNEQFF.

The chain uses TRBV3-1 (or the pseudogene TRBV3-2) and TRBJ2-3, with D perhaps matching TRBD1 (6 bases). This CDR3 is built from 13 residues. The germline V gene encodes CDR1 LGHDT and CDR2 YNNKEL (reference sequence). V was cut by 3 bases and J by 4 bases, with 8 bases left in between. CDR3 sequence (DNA): TGTGCCAGCAGCCATACAGGGCCAGATACGCAGTATTTT. This encodes CASSHTGPDTQYF.

This chain links TRBV5-1 with TRBJ1-1; 10 nucleotides agree with TRBD1. Trimming cost V 2 bases and J 5 bases; bases outside gene matches: 12. The CDR3 runs to 17 residues. Germline V lookup: CDR1 SGHRS, CDR2 YFSETQ. The CDR3 reads CASSFQAGTGDATEAFF. CDR3 nucleotide sequence: TGCGCCAGCAGCTTTCAAGCCGGGACAGGGGATGCTACTGAAGCTTTCTTT.

The J gene is TRBJ2-7, the V gene TRBV6-5; D not certain. This CDR3 contains 13 residues. Germline V gene data show CDR1 as MNHEY and CDR2 as SVGAGI. Trimming cost V 0 bases and J 5 bases, with 8 bases left between them. This CDR3 reads CASSYSVRNEQYF. CDR3 sequence (DNA): TGTGCCAGCAGTTACTCCGTTCGTAACGAGCAGTACTTC.

This chain uses TRBV5-5 with TRBJ2-6, with 9 bases lining up with TRBD1. V lost 6 bases to trimming and J lost 8 bases; unmatched junction nucleotides: 9. The germline gives CDR1 SGHKS, CDR2 YYEKEE (reference sequence). CDR3 length equals 15 residues. In nucleotides, the CDR3 is TGTGCCAGCAACTTCCGGGACAGGGTGTCCAACGTCCTGACTTTC. Its translation is CASNFRDRVSNVLTF. Based on the CDR3 plus reference TRBV5-5 and TRBJ2-6, the full variable domain is DAGVTQSPTHLIKTRGQQVTLRCSPISGHKSVSWYQQVLGQGPQFIFQYYEKEERGRGNFPDRFSARQFPNYSSELNVNALLLGDSALYLCASNFRDRVSNVLTFGAGSRLTVL.

The chain recombines TRBV6-5 with TRBJ1-1, with D possibly being TRBD1 (6 bases). Trimming stripped 7 bases from V and 1 base from J, with 10 bases between. The germline CDR1 and CDR2 sequences are MNHEY and SVGAGI. The CDR3 contains 13 residues. Written as DNA, the CDR3 is TGTGCCAGCACCTTGACAGGGAACACTGAAGCTTTCTTT. Encoded protein: CASTLTGNTEAFF.

V and J are TRBV7-3 and TRBJ2-3; 8 bases align to TRBD2. The CDR3 covers 14 residues. Trimming took 2 bases from V and 6 from J; bases not matched to a gene: 4. The germline CDR1 and CDR2 sequences are SGHTA and FQGTGA. CDR3 residues: CASSLFLAGDTQYF. CDR3 coding DNA: TGTGCCAGCAGCTTATTTTTAGCGGGGGATACGCAGTATTTT. Combining the CDR3 with reference TRBV7-3 and TRBJ2-3 gives the whole variable domain GAGVSQTPSNKVTEKGKYVELRCDPISGHTALYWYRQSLGQGPEFLIYFQGTGAADDSGLPNDRFFAVRPEGSVSTLKIQRTERGDSAVYLCASSLFLAGDTQYFGPGTRLTVL.

The J gene is TRBJ1-6, the V gene TRBV6-1, with a weak D call TRBD1 (5 bases). The CDR3 has 14 amino acids. Trimming left V 0 bases short and J 7 bases short, with 7 bases between. Germline V gives CDR1 MNHNS, CDR2 SASEGT. In DNA, the CDR3 is TGTGCCAGCAGTGAAGCGGGGGGAAATTCACCCCTCCACTTT. Amino acids: CASSEAGGNSPLHF.

V gene TRBV3-1 (or the pseudogene TRBV3-2) combines with J gene TRBJ2-7; D possibly corresponds to TRBD2 (6 bases). Germline lookup yields CDR1 LGHDT and CDR2 YNNKEL (reference sequence). Trimming left V 2 bases short and J 7 bases short, with 9 bases between. The length of the CDR3 is 12 residues. CDR3: CASSQWGGEQYF. The CDR3 coding sequence is TGTGCCAGCAGCCAATGGGGAGGTGAGCAGTACTTC.

This chain links TRBV10-2 with TRBJ2-7; 8 bases match TRBD1. This CDR3 region has 14 residues. Losses at the gene ends were 6 bases for V and 6 bases for J; bases not matched to a gene: 10. Germline V gene data show CDR1 as WSHSY and CDR2 as SAAADI. CDR3 sequence (DNA): TGCGCCAGCAGCGAACTCGGACAGGGCCGCGAGCAGTACTTC. This codes for CASSELGQGREQYF.

This chain connects TRBV7-9 to TRBJ2-3, with D perhaps TRBD1 (6 bases). V lost 3 bases and J lost 3, with 16 bases in between. CDR1 and CDR2 (germline): SEHNR, FQNEAQ (reference sequence). The CDR3 consists of 16 residues. CDR3 in DNA: TGTGCCAGCAGCTTGGGGGCTAGTTTAGGGACAGATACGCAGTATTTT. Translating it yields CASSLGASLGTDTQYF.

V gene TRBV28 combines with J gene TRBJ2-6, with a weak D call TRBD2 (6 bases). CDR3 size: 13 residues. The V end lost 9 bases, the J end lost 2 bases, and 8 bases lay between the germline ends. Per germline, CDR1 MDHEN and CDR2 SYDVKM. DNA for the CDR3: TGTGCCAGTTCGGGGGCTGGGGCCAACGTCCTGACTTTC. It encodes CASSGAGANVLTF. Drawing the rest from reference TRBV28 and TRBJ2-6, the complete variable domain is DVKVTQSSRYLVKRTGEKVFLECVQDMDHENMFWYRQDPGLGLRLIYFSYDVKMKEKGDIPEGYSVSREKKERFSLILESASTNQTSMYLCASSGAGANVLTFGAGSRLTVL.

This clone appeared a single time. The rearrangement uses TRBV4-1 and TRBJ2-2; D perhaps matches TRBD1 (6 bases). Germline assignment: CDR1 MGHRA and CDR2 YSYEKL. The CDR3 is made up of 18 amino acids. Between the trimmed V and J ends, which lost 0 bases and 2 bases, there was a span of 16 bases. For the CDR3, the DNA is TGCGCCAGCAGCCAAGATCCACCAGGGGTAACCAACACCGGGGAGCTGTTTTTT. It yields the protein CASSQDPPGVTNTGELFF.

The chain joins TRBV19 to TRBJ1-2, with D tentatively TRBD1 (6 bases). Trimming took off 5 bases at V and 4 bases at J, with 14 bases between the two ends. There are 14 residues in the CDR3. The germline gives CDR1 LNHDA, CDR2 SQIVND (reference sequence). CDR3 coding DNA: TGTGCCAGTAGTTACAGGGAACTCAGCTATGGCTACACCTTC. Its translation: CASSYRELSYGYTF.

V is TRBV9 and J is TRBJ2-1, with a possible D match to TRBD1 (5 bases). V lost 0 bases and J lost 0, with 10 bases in between. Germline V gives CDR1 SGDLS, CDR2 YYNGEE. The CDR3 contains 16 residues. The CDR3 spells CASSVAARASYNEQFF. CDR3 coding DNA: TGTGCCAGCAGCGTAGCTGCCAGGGCCTCCTACAATGAGCAGTTCTTC. Full variable domain (outside the CDR3, taken from reference TRBV9 and TRBJ2-1): DSGVTQTPKHLITATGQRVTLRCSPRSGDLSVYWYQQSLDQGLQFLIQYYNGEERAKGNILERFSAQQFPDLHSELNLSSLELGDSALYFCASSVAARASYNEQFFGPGTRLTVL.

J is TRBJ2-5 and V is TRBV12-5; the match to TRBD1 covers 9 bases. CDR3 length equals 15 residues. Germline V gene lookup returns CDR1 LGHNT and CDR2 FRNRAP. V lost 5 bases, J lost 2 bases, and 6 bases stayed unmatched. CDR3 nucleotide sequence: TGTGCTAGTGGTAAGCCGGGACAGGGACAAGAGACCCAGTACTTC. Amino acid sequence: CASGKPGQGQETQYF.

This rearrangement joins TRBV6-4 to TRBJ1-2, with D perhaps TRBD1 (6 bases). Germline CDR1 and CDR2: MRHNA and SNTAGT. With 9 bases removed from V and 5 bases from J, the gap between germline ends came to 22 bases. There are 15 residues in the CDR3. CDR3 in DNA: TGTGCCAGGCTTTATGGACAGAGACTTAAGTATGGCTACACCTTC. Protein sequence: CARLYGQRLKYGYTF.